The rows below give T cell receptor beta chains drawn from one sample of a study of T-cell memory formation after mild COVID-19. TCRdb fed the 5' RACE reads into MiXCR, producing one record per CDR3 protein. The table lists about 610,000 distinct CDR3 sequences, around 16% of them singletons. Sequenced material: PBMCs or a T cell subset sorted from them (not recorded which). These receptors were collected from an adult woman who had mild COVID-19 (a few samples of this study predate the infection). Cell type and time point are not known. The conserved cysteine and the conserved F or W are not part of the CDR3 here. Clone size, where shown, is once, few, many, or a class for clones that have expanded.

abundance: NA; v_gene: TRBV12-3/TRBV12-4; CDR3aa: ASSSDIQGATEAF
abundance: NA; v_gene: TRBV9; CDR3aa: ASSRQAGQGASGELF
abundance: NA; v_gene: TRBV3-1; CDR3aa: ATTGLTGTEAF
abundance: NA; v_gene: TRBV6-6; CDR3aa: ASSLTGTGARNTIY
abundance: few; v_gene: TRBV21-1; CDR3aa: ASSSPKEQGAREQY
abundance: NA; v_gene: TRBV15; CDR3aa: ATSVSSNQPQH
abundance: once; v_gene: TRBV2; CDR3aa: AFGGIEETQY
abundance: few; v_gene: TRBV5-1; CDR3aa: ASSRQGGTYNEQF
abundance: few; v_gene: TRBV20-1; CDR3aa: SPFGANYGYT
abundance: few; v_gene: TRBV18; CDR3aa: ASSPAGRISYT
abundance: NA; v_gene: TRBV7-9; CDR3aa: ASSLRSRKDEQY
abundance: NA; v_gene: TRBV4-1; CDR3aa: ASSPPWGAGGYT
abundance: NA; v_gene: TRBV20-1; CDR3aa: SAQEGRLYKNIQY
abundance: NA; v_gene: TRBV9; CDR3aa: ASRGSLGGDYFGYT
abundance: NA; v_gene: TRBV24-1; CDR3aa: ATGWIDEQF
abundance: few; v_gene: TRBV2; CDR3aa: ASTQGSDSY
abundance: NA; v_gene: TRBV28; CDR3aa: ASSSRADNEQY
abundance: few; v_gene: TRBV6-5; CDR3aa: ASMPTLYNEQF
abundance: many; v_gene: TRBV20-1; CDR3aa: SARVVVSQETQY